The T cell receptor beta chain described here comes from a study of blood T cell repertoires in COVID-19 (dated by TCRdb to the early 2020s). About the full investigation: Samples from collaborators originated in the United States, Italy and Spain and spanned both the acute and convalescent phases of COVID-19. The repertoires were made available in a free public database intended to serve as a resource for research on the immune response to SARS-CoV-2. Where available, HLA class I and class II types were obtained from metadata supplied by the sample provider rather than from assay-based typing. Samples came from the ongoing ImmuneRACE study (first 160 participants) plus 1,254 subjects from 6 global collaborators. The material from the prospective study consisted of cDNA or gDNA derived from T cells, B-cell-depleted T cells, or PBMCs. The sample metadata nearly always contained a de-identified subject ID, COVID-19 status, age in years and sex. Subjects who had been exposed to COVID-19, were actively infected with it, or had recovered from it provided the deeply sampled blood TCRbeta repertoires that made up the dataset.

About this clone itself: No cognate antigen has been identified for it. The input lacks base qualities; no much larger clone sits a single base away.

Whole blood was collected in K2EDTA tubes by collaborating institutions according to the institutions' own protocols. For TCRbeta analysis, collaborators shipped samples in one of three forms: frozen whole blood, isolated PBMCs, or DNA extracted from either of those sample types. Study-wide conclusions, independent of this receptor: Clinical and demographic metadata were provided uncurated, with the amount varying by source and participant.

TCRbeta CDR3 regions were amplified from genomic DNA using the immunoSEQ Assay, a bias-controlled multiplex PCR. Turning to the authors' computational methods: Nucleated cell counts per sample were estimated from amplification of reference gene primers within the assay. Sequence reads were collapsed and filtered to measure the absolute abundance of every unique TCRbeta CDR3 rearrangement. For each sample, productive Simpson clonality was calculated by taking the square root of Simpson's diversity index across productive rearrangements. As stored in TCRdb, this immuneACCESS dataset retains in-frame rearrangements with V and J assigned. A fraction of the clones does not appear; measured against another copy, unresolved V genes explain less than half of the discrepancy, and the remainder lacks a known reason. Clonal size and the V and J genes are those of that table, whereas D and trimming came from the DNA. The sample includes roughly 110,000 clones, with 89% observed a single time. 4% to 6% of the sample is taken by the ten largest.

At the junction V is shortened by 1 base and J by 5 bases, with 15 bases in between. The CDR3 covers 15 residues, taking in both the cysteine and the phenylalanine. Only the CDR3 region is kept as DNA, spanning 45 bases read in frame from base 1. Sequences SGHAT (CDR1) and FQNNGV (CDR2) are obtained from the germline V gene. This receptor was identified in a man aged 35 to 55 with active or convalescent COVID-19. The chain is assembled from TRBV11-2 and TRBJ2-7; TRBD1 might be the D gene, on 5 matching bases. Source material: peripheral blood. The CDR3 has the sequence CASSLGRQLRDEQYF. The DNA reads TGTGCCAGCAGCTTAGGCCGACAGCTCAGGGACGAGCAGTACTTC.